What follows are 27 T cell receptor beta chains derived from one specimen sequenced in a study of cytomegalovirus exposure and HLA in healthy donors. Sequencing was performed with immunoSEQ multiplex PCR; in TCRdb, only in-frame clones are kept and a portion is missing. Seen here are 260,000 or so clones, less than 95% observed once, and the top ten hold under 4%. Sequencing was performed on PBMCs. The receptors originated from a woman aged 25 to 39 in good health and CMV-seronegative.

This clone showed up just once. This chain connects TRBV28 to TRBJ2-7; 10 bases are a match to TRBD2. This CDR3 contains 16 residues. The V gene's germline CDR1 is MDHEN and CDR2 SYDVKM. V was pared by 6 bases and J by 7 bases, with 15 bases of the junction left unmatched. As DNA, the CDR3 is TGTGCCAGCAGCGATACAGGGTCTAGCGGGAGAAGAGAGCAGTACTTC. This encodes CASSDTGSSGRREQYF.

The V and J genes are TRBV2 and TRBJ1-5; D unclear. CDR1 is SNHLY, CDR2 FYNNEI, per germline. V lost 4 bases, J lost 2 bases, and 6 bases lay in between. This CDR3 comprises 13 residues. The CDR3 DNA is TGTGCCAGCAGTGGAAATGGCAATCAGCCCCAGCATTTT. Its translation: CASSGNGNQPQHF.

This clone appeared once. This sample also contains other DNA sequences that code for the same CDR3. The rearrangement uses TRBV7-3 and TRBJ2-5; the match to TRBD1 covers 9 bases. Germline CDR1 reads SGHTA; CDR2 reads FQGTGA. This CDR3 has 13 amino acids. Germline trimming cut 4 bases from V and 4 bases from J; bases unmatched to any gene: 1. The CDR3 reads CASSSDRGETQYF. Written as DNA, the CDR3 is TGTGCCAGCAGCTCGGACAGGGGAGAGACCCAGTACTTC.

The chain combines TRBV29-1 with TRBJ1-3; D perhaps matches TRBD1 (5 bases). The length of the CDR3 is 14 residues. Trimming pared 4 bases from V and 1 base from J, leaving 11 bases between. Germline loops: CDR1 SQVTM, CDR2 ANQGSEA. As DNA, the CDR3 is TGCAGCGTTGGATGGACATTTTCTGGAAACACCATATATTTT. Translation: CSVGWTFSGNTIYF.

The V gene is TRBV19, the J gene TRBJ1-2; TRBD1 matches at 8 bases. This CDR3 region has 14 residues. V shed 7 bases and J 8 bases; nucleotides not matched to a gene: 12. Germline-derived CDR1 and CDR2 are LNHDA and SQIVND (reference sequence). CDR3 amino acids: CASTILTGAGGYTF. The CDR3 nucleotides are TGTGCCAGTACCATTCTGACAGGGGCGGGAGGCTACACCTTC.

Only a few counts were recorded for this clone. This chain uses TRBV6-1 with TRBJ1-5; the D is unclear. There are 13 residues in the CDR3. V lost 11 bases and J lost 0, with 11 bases in between. Germline loops: CDR1 MNHNS, CDR2 SASEGT. The CDR3 region is CASEVTSNQPQHF. Written as DNA, the CDR3 is TGTGCCTCCGAGGTTACTAGCAATCAGCCCCAGCATTTT.

The gene calls are TRBV6-5 and TRBJ2-7; D gene unclear. This CDR3 has 15 residues. With 0 bases removed from V and 3 bases from J, the gap between germline ends came to 12 bases. Germline V gives CDR1 MNHEY, CDR2 SVGAGI. In nucleotides, the CDR3 is TGTGCCAGCAGTTACTCGACATACTCCAACTACGAGCAGTACTTC. Amino acids: CASSYSTYSNYEQYF.

The V and J genes are TRBV5-1 and TRBJ2-1; possibly TRBD2 for D (7 bases). V lost 4 bases to trimming and J lost 0 bases, with 11 bases between them. CDR1 and CDR2 from the germline V gene are SGHRS and YFSETQ. This CDR3 has 15 residues. The CDR3 loop reads CASSIAGASYNEQFF. The CDR3 coding sequence is TGCGCCAGCAGCATCGCGGGGGCCTCCTACAATGAGCAGTTCTTC.

CDR3 protein: CASRRGGDYEQYF. The CDR3 coding sequence is TGTGCCAGCAGGAGAGGAGGGGACTACGAGCAGTACTTC. V is TRBV7-9 and J is TRBJ2-7, with D maybe TRBD2 (6 bases). Germline V lookup: CDR1 SEHNR, CDR2 FQNEAQ (reference sequence). The CDR3 totals 13 residues. Trimming shortened V by 6 bases and J by 3 bases, and 12 bases separated the two germline ends.

The CDR3 reads CASSLGVGEQYF. The CDR3 DNA follows: TGTGCCAGCAGCTTAGGGGTCGGGGAGCAGTACTTC. The gene calls are TRBV13 and TRBJ2-7; D not certain. The V end was cut by 0 bases, the J end by 7 bases, with 7 bases between. Germline V gene sequence: CDR1 PRHDT, CDR2 FYEKMQ (reference sequence). The length of the CDR3 is 12 residues.

This chain joins TRBV28 and TRBJ2-7, with TRBD1 identical over 9 bases. With 3 bases clipped from V and 2 bases from J, the junction kept 14 bases outside the gene matches. Germline CDR1 and CDR2: MDHEN and SYDVKM. The CDR3 is made up of 18 amino acids. The CDR3 sequence: CASSFPLTPGTGPYEQYF. The CDR3 DNA sequence: TGTGCCAGCAGTTTCCCCCTCACACCCGGGACAGGGCCCTACGAGCAGTACTTC.

The chain joins TRBV18 to TRBJ2-2; D tentatively reads TRBD1 or TRBD2 (5 bases each). Germline V gives CDR1 KGHSH, CDR2 LQKENI. V lost 3 bases and J lost 6, with 14 bases in between. The CDR3 has 15 residues. The CDR3 loop reads CASSPIIGASGELFF. CDR3 sequence (DNA): TGTGCCAGCTCACCGATAATCGGGGCCTCCGGGGAGCTGTTTTTT.

The V and J genes are TRBV19 and TRBJ2-1, with TRBD1 matching 9 bases. Germline lookup yields CDR1 LNHDA and CDR2 SQIVND (reference sequence). The CDR3 extends over 15 amino acids. Trimming cost V 3 bases and J 6 bases; bases outside gene matches: 6. CDR3 DNA sequence: TGTGCCAGTAGTATTACAGGGGGCGCGCGCAATGAGCAGTTCTTC. This gives the protein CASSITGGARNEQFF.

V usage is TRBV25-1 and J usage is TRBJ2-1; the match to TRBD1 covers 7 bases. Trimming took 4 bases from V and 5 from J; bases not matched to a gene: 11. From germline, CDR1 is MGHDK and CDR2 SYGVNS. The CDR3 has 16 amino acids. CDR3 nucleotide sequence: TGTGCCAGCAGTGCCCAAGGACAGGTCCTCGACAATGAGCAGTTCTTC. It encodes CASSAQGQVLDNEQFF.

On this clone itself: Other DNA sequences in this specimen translate into the identical CDR3. This chain uses TRBV7-9 with TRBJ2-2, with D unclear. Between the trimmed V and J ends, which lost 1 base and 2 bases, there was a span of 5 bases. Germline-derived CDR1 and CDR2 are SEHNR and FQNEAQ (reference sequence). This CDR3 comprises 14 residues. The CDR3 protein is CASSLDTNTGELFF. The DNA for the CDR3 is TGTGCCAGCAGCTTAGACACTAACACCGGGGAGCTGTTTTTT. Full variable domain (outside the CDR3, taken from reference TRBV7-9 and TRBJ2-2): DTGVSQNPRHKITKRGQNVTFRCDPISEHNRLYWYRQTLGQGPEFLTYFQNEAQLEKSRLLSDRFSAERPKGSFSTLEIQRTEQGDSAMYLCASSLDTNTGELFFGEGSRLTVL.

The J gene is TRBJ2-1, the V gene TRBV9; 7 bases are shared with TRBD2. Germline CDR1 reads SGDLS; CDR2 reads YYNGEE. The CDR3 has 16 residues. The V and J ends lost 0 bases and 5 bases, in that order; junction bases with no gene match: 8. DNA for the CDR3: TGTGCCAGCAGCGTAGAGGTGGGAGGGAGGAACAATGAGCAGTTCTTC. Translated, it gives CASSVEVGGRNNEQFF.

The chain employs TRBV27 and TRBJ1-5; the D is unclear. Trimming took 1 base from V and 3 from J, leaving 4 bases between them. The CDR3 is 13 amino acids. Looked up from germline, CDR1 is MNHEY and CDR2 is SMNVEV (reference sequence). The CDR3 reads CASSLYFNQPQHF. CDR3 sequence (DNA): TGTGCCAGCAGTTTATACTTCAATCAGCCCCAGCATTTT.

This chain links TRBV13 with TRBJ1-3; D gene uncertain. The CDR3 loop spans 14 amino acids. Between the trimmed V and J ends, which lost 5 bases and 4 bases, there was a span of 12 bases. The germline V gene has CDR1 PRHDT and CDR2 FYEKMQ (reference sequence). DNA of the CDR3: TGTGCCAGCAGCCCAAGGCAGGTCGGAAACACCATATATTTT. Protein product: CASSPRQVGNTIYF.

The chain joins TRBV6-1 to TRBJ1-2; TRBD1 might be the D (6 bases). The CDR3 sequence is 11 residues long. Germline V gene sequence: CDR1 MNHNS, CDR2 SASEGT. Trimming took 6 bases from V and 4 from J, leaving 6 bases between them. The CDR3 sequence: CASRGAYGYTF. CDR3 DNA sequence: TGTGCCAGCAGGGGGGCCTATGGCTACACCTTC.

The chain uses TRBV6-6 and TRBJ2-7, with TRBD2 identical over 8 bases. This CDR3 is built from 12 residues. Germline CDR1 reads MNHNY; CDR2 reads SVGAGI (reference sequence). With 7 bases clipped from V and 5 bases from J, the junction kept 4 bases outside the gene matches. For the CDR3, the DNA is TGTGCCAGCAAGACTAGCGTAGACGAGCAGTACTTC. This sequence encodes CASKTSVDEQYF.

This chain links TRBV9 with TRBJ2-1; 9 positions match TRBD1. Germline V gene data show CDR1 as SGDLS and CDR2 as YYNGEE. V shed 2 bases and J 8 bases; nucleotides not matched to a gene: 14. This CDR3 spans 17 amino acids. CDR3 sequence (DNA): TGTGCCAGCAGCGTCCGGGGACAGGGAGTTTCGTTGGATGAGCAGTTCTTC. Residues: CASSVRGQGVSLDEQFF.

The chain uses TRBV5-6 and TRBJ2-1; D is possibly TRBD2 (5 bases). The CDR3 totals 17 residues. The V end lost 3 bases, the J end lost 6 bases, and 22 bases lay between the germline ends. Germline values: CDR1 SGHDT, CDR2 YYEEEE. CDR3 amino acids: CASSSTRSGLGINEQFF. The DNA of the CDR3 is TGTGCCAGCAGCTCTACCCGTTCTGGACTGGGTATCAATGAGCAGTTCTTC.

The CDR3 loop reads CASRSRDISYNEQFF. The CDR3 nucleotides are TGTGCCAGCAGGTCCCGGGACATCTCCTACAATGAGCAGTTCTTC. The gene calls are TRBV6-5 and TRBJ2-1; TRBD1 is a possible D gene (6 bases). Per germline, CDR1 MNHEY and CDR2 SVGAGI. This CDR3 spans 15 amino acids. The V and J ends lost 6 bases and 0 bases respectively, with 12 bases between them.

This chain's CDR3 is CASSEWEVGYGYTF. For the CDR3, the DNA is TGTGCCAGCAGTGAATGGGAAGTTGGCTATGGCTACACCTTC. This chain links TRBV25-1 with TRBJ1-2; D is unresolved. Per germline, CDR1 MGHDK and CDR2 SYGVNS. This CDR3 comprises 14 residues. V shed 1 base and J shed 4 bases, with 10 bases lying between them.

The V gene is TRBV29-1, the J gene TRBJ2-5, with 7 bases aligning to TRBD2. Trimming removed 2 bases from V and 3 bases from J; junction bases left unmatched: 3. Per germline, CDR1 SQVTM and CDR2 ANQGSEA. CDR3 length equals 13 residues. CDR3 DNA: TGCAGCGTTGAAAGGACTAGGGAAGAGACCCAGTACTTC. This sequence encodes CSVERTREETQYF.

V gene TRBV9 combines with J gene TRBJ2-3; D is unresolved. Looked up from germline, CDR1 is SGDLS and CDR2 is YYNGEE. Between the trimmed V and J ends, which lost 6 bases and 3 bases, there was a span of 11 bases. There are 13 residues in the CDR3. The CDR3 DNA sequence: TGTGCCAGCAACCCCCTTGGGACAGATACGCAGTATTTT. This encodes CASNPLGTDTQYF.

The rearrangement joins TRBV6-5 to TRBJ2-1, with D unclear. In germline, CDR1 is MNHEY, CDR2 SVGAGI. CDR3 length: 16 residues. The V end was cut by 0 bases, the J end by 5 bases, with 14 bases between. The CDR3 protein is CASSYSGRRKNNEQFF. The CDR3 region has the DNA TGTGCCAGCAGTTACTCGGGTCGTCGGAAGAACAATGAGCAGTTCTTC.